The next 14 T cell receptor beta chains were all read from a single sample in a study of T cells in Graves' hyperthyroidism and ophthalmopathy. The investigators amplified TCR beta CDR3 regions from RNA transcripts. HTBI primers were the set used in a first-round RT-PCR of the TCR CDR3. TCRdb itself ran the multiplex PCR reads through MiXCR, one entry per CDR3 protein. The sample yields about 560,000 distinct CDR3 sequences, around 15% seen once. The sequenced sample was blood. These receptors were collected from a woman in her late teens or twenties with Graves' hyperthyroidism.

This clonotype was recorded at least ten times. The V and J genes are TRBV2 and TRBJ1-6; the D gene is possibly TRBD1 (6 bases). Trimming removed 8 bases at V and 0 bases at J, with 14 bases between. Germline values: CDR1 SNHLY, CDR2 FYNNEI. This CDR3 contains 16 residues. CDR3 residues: CASGGDKYSYNSPLHF. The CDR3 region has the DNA TGTGCCAGCGGGGGGGACAAGTACTCCTATAATTCACCCCTCCACTTT.

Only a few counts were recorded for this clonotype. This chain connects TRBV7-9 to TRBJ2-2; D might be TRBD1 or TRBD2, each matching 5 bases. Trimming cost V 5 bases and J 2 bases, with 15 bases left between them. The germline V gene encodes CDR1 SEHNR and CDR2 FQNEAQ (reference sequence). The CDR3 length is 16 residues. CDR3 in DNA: TGTGCCAGCAGCCTCGGGACGGGAATTAACACCGGGGAGCTGTTTTTT. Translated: CASSLGTGINTGELFF.

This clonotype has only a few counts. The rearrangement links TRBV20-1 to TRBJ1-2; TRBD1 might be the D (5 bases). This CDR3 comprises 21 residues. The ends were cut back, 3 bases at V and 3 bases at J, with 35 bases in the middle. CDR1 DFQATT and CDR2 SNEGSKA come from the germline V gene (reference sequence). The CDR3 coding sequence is TGCAGTGCTAGTCTTTGGTTTTCGGGGCCCGGGGGTAGGCAGAGGGACTATGGCTACACCTTC. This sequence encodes CSASLWFSGPGGRQRDYGYTF.

CDR3 region: CASSFDPLTGTNQPQHF. The CDR3 nucleotides read TGCGCCAGCAGCTTCGATCCACTGACAGGGACGAATCAGCCCCAGCATTTT. The chain links TRBV5-1 to TRBJ1-5; TRBD1 agrees at 7 bases. The CDR3 loop spans 17 amino acids. The trim removed 2 bases at V and 4 bases at J, leaving 12 bases unmatched. The germline V gene encodes CDR1 SGHRS and CDR2 YFSETQ.

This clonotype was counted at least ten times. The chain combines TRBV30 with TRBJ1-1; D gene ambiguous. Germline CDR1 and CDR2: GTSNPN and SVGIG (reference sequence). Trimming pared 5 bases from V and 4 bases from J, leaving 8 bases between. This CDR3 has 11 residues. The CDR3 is CAWCWGTEAFF. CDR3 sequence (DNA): TGTGCCTGGTGTTGGGGCACTGAAGCTTTCTTT.

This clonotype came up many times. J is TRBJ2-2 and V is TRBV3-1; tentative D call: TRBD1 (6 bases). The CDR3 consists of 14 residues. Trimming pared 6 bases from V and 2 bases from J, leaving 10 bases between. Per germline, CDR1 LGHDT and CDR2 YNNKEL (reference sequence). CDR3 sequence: CASSRTVNTGELFF. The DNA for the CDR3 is TGTGCCAGCAGTCGGACAGTTAACACCGGGGAGCTGTTTTTT. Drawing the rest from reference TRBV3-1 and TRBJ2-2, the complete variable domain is DTAVSQTPKYLVTQMGNDKSIKCEQNLGHDTMYWYKQDSKKFLKIMFSYNNKELIINETVPNRFSPKSPDKAHLNLHINSLELGDSAVYFCASSRTVNTGELFFGEGSRLTVL.

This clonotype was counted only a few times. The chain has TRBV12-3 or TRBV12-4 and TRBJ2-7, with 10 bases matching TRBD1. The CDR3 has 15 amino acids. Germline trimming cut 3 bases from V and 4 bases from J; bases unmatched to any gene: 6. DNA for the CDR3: TGTGCCAGCAGTTTTCGGGGGACAGGGGAATACGAGCAGTACTTC. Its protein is CASSFRGTGEYEQYF.

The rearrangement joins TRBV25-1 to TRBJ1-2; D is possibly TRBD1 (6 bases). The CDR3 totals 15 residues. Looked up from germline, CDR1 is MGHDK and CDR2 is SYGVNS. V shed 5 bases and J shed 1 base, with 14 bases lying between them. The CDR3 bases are TGTGCCAGCAGTACACAGGGAGTGAATAACTATGGCTACACCTTC. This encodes CASSTQGVNNYGYTF.

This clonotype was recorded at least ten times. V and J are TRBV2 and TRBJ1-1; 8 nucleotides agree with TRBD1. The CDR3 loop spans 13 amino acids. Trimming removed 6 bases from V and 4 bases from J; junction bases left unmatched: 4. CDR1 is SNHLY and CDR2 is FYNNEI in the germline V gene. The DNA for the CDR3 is TGTGCCAGCAGGACAGGGGTGGCCACTGAAGCTTTCTTT. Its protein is CASRTGVATEAFF.

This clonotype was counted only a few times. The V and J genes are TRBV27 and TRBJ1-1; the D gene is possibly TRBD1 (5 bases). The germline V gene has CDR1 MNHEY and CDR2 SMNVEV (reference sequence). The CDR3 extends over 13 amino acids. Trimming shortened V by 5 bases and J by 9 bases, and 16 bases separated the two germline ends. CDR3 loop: CASSTQGSWKAFF. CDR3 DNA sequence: TGTGCCAGCAGTACTCAGGGTAGTTGGAAAGCTTTCTTT.

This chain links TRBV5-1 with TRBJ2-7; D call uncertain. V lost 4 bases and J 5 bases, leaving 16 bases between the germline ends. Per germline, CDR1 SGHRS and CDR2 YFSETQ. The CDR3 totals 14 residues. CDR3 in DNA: TGCGCCAGCAGCCACACAGCACGGGCCGACGAGCAGTACTTC. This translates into CASSHTARADEQYF. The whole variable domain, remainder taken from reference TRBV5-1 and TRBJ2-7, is KAGVTQTPRYLIKTRGQQVTLSCSPISGHRSVSWYQQTPGQGLQFLFEYFSETQRNKGNFPGRFSGRQFSNSRSEMNVSTLELGDSALYLCASSHTARADEQYFGPGTRLTVT.

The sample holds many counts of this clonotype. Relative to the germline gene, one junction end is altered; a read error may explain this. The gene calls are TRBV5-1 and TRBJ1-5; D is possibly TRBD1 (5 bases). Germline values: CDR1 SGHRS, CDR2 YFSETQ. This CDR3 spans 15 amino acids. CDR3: CASSLGDSSNQPQHF. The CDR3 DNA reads TGTGCCAGCAGTTTAGGAGACAGCAGCAATCAGCCCCAGCATTTT.

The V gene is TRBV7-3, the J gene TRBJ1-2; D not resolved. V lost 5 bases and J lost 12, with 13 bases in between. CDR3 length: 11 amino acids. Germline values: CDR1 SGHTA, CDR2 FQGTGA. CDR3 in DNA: TGTGCCAGCAGCCCTCGGGGAGGAGACACCTTC. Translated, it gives CASSPRGGDTF.

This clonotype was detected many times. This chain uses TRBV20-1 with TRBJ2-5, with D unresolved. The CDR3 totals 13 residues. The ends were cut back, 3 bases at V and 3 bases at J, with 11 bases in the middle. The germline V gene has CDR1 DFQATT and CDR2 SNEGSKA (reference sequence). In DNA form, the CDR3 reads TGCAGTGCTAGGTCGTTGCAGGAAGAGACCCAGTACTTC. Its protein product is CSARSLQEETQYF.